This TCR beta chain was retrieved from a study of blood T cells in healthy people across ages. Next came a second PCR, run for roughly 6 to 11 cycles, which used a sample-barcoded 5' primer along with a J-beta primer mix. TCRdb called the 5' RACE reads again in MiXCR, with one record for every CDR3 protein. This table has 1,500,000 or so distinct CDR3 sequences, roughly 60% appearing once. As for this clonotype: Its antigen is not known.

Study-level findings and limits: Because donor CMV status was unknown, expanded clonotype changes were possibly confounded.

The sequence was obtained from a man between 18 and 29 years old in good health. Sequenced material: blood.

CDR3 nucleotide sequence: TGTGCCAGCAGTGAACGGACAGGGAAATACTATGGCTACACCTTC. It is translated as CASSERTGKYYGYTF. V is TRBV2 and J is TRBJ1-2, with TRBD1 matching over 8 bases. Germline V gene data show CDR1 as SNHLY and CDR2 as FYNNEI. J was trimmed by 3 bases and V by 2 bases; bases with no gene match: 5. This CDR3 comprises 15 residues.